This TCR beta chain was retrieved from a study of beta chain features in type 1 diabetes. The study reverse transcribed the entire isolated RNA, so it sequenced expressed TCRB transcripts. The table came from immunoSEQ multiplex PCR; TCRdb's copy has only in-frame clones and leaves some out. This sample carries 680,000 or so clones, 13% of them seen once, and the ten largest clones take less than 0.025%. Trimming took off 2 bases at V and 5 bases at J, with 13 bases between the two ends. Germline V gene data show CDR1 as MGHRA and CDR2 as YSYEKL. This CDR3 contains 16 residues. Comments on this clone: Its antigen is unknown.

Notes on the study in general: People with Type 1 diabetes carried modestly yet significantly shorter TCRB CDR3s in all four CD4+ subsets. TCRB repertoires of naive, central memory and Treg cells appeared more similar among patients than among healthy donors. Insertion counts at VDJ junctions were lower in type 1 diabetes patients, who also showed more deletions there.

The chain couples TRBV4-1 to TRBJ1-6, with D perhaps matching TRBD1 (5 bases). Sequencing was carried out using naive CD4+ T cells from blood. The TCR was taken from a man younger than 35 with type 1 diabetes. CDR3: CASSQLGTVNNSPLHF. CDR3 bases: TGCGCCAGCAGCCAACTCGGGACGGTTAATAATTCACCCCTCCACTTT.